The rows below give T cell receptor beta chains drawn from one sample of a study of cytomegalovirus exposure and HLA in healthy donors. Produced via immunoSEQ multiplex PCR; TCRdb's table is partial and in-frame only. The table lists about 130,000 clones, around 80% of them singletons, with approximately 1.5% in the top ten. The source material was PBMCs. These receptors all stem from a female donor in good health and CMV-seronegative. The CDR3 runs from the conserved cysteine through the conserved F or W. A D gene is named only where the DNA matches it firmly. The size field is filled for only some rows; it gives once, few, many or a size class.

d_gene	abundance	v_gene	j_gene	CDR3aa	CDR3nt
-	-	TRBV6-6	TRBJ1-1	CASSPTGNTEAFF	TGTGCCAGCAGTCCTACAGGGAACACTGAAGCTTTCTTT
-	-	TRBV5-1	TRBJ2-1	CASSVSRIDEQFF	TGCGCCAGCAGCGTCTCTAGGATCGATGAGCAGTTCTTC
TRBD2	few	TRBV4-1	TRBJ2-7	CASSHPRRLAGEGEQYF	TGCGCCAGCAGCCACCCCCGGCGCCTAGCGGGAGAAGGCGAGCAGTACTTC
-	-	TRBV18	TRBJ1-4	CASSPLLNGEKLFF	TGTGCCAGCTCACCACTACTGAATGGTGAAAAACTGTTTTTT
TRBD2	few	TRBV19	TRBJ2-3	CASSIRLAADTQYF	TGTGCCAGTAGTATTCGTCTAGCGGCAGATACGCAGTATTTT
-	-	TRBV19	TRBJ1-1	CASSLSGDTEAFF	TGTGCCAGTAGTCTATCAGGGGACACTGAAGCTTTCTTT
TRBD2	-	TRBV19	TRBJ2-5	CASSMTSGRLETQYF	TGTGCCAGTAGTATGACTAGCGGGAGGCTAGAGACCCAGTACTTC
TRBD2	-	TRBV4-1	TRBJ2-3	CASSPGLAASSTDTQYF	TGCGCCAGCAGCCCGGGACTAGCGGCTTCTAGCACAGATACGCAGTATTTT
-	-	TRBV19	TRBJ2-7	CASTKGHSYEQYF	TGTGCCAGTACCAAGGGACATTCCTACGAGCAGTACTTC
-	-	TRBV2	TRBJ2-4	CASSVVSQNIQYF	TGTGCCAGCAGTGTTGTGAGTCAAAACATTCAGTACTTC
TRBD2	-	TRBV5-8	TRBJ2-7	CASSPRGGQGYEQYF	TGTGCCAGCTCACCTCGGGGAGGGCAGGGCTACGAGCAGTACTTC
-	-	TRBV7-8	TRBJ1-1	CASSPYVGTKNTEAFF	TGTGCCAGCAGCCCGTATGTAGGGACTAAGAACACTGAAGCTTTCTTT
-	-	TRBV5-4	TRBJ1-2	CASSLGAGDYGYTF	TGTGCCAGCAGCTTGGGGGCGGGGGACTATGGCTACACCTTC
-	few	TRBV5-1	TRBJ2-3	CASSLRGITDTQYF	TGCGCCAGCAGCTTGCGAGGGATCACAGATACGCAGTATTTT
TRBD2	-	TRBV4-3	TRBJ2-5	CASSQLLAGGETQYF	TGCGCCAGCAGCCAACTACTAGCGGGAGGGGAGACCCAGTACTTC
TRBD1	few	TRBV9	TRBJ2-2	CASSGPNHRGLNTGELFF	TGTGCCAGCAGCGGCCCTAACCACAGGGGCCTGAACACCGGGGAGCTGTTTTTT
TRBD2	-	TRBV5-1	TRBJ2-1	CASSPSGRLSYNEQFF	TGCGCCAGCAGCCCTAGCGGGAGGCTTTCCTACAATGAGCAGTTCTTC
-	-	TRBV29-1	TRBJ2-3	CSVDRGEGTDTQYF	TGCAGCGTTGACAGGGGAGAGGGCACAGATACGCAGTATTTT
-	-	TRBV28	TRBJ2-3	CASSSSSTQYF	TGTGCCAGCAGTTCCTCGTCTACGCAGTATTTT
-	few	TRBV28	TRBJ2-5	CASSSFFETAEQETQYF	TGTGCCAGCAGTTCGTTTTTCGAGACAGCCGAACAAGAGACCCAGTACTTC
TRBD1	-	TRBV6-6	TRBJ1-5	CASSGQGASNQPQHF	TGTGCCAGCAGTGGACAGGGGGCGAGCAATCAGCCCCAGCATTTT
-	-	TRBV5-1	TRBJ2-7	CASSFQGSSYEQYF	TGCGCCAGCAGCTTCCAGGGGAGTTCCTACGAGCAGTACTTC
TRBD2	-	TRBV18	TRBJ2-5	CASSPRKAGVLGETQYF	TGTGCCAGCTCACCACGTAAAGCGGGAGTTCTAGGAGAGACCCAGTACTTC
TRBD1	few	TRBV5-6	TRBJ1-5	CASSLGTGLSNQPQHF	TGTGCCAGCAGCTTGGGGACAGGGCTTTCCAATCAGCCCCAGCATTTT
-	-	TRBV21-1	TRBJ2-5	CASSNGQAQYF	TGTGCCAGCAGCAATGGACAGGCGCAGTACTTC
-	-	TRBV6-5	TRBJ2-2	CASSQRESGELFF	TGTGCCAGCAGTCAACGGGAGTCCGGGGAGCTGTTTTTT
-	-	TRBV5-1	TRBJ1-4	CASNQGSTNEKLFF	TGCGCCAGCAACCAGGGCTCAACTAATGAAAAACTGTTTTTT
-	-	TRBV19	TRBJ2-7	CASSMGLTYEQYF	TGTGCCAGTAGTATGGGACTGACCTACGAGCAGTACTTC